This entry is about one T cell receptor (beta chain). Its cognate antigen is unknown. One end of the junction fails to match germline, which may point to a read error. The data were obtained in a study of Graves' ophthalmopathy and Graves' hyperthyroidism. Researchers classed hyperthyroidism as stable given no ophthalmopathy within 18 months of follow-up. Pregnant or lactating patients and those with other autoimmune diseases or uncontrolled infections were excluded. PBMCs had their origin in fresh peripheral blood (roughly 10 ml). Amplification from RNA transcripts yielded the TCR beta CDR3 regions. Second-round multiplex PCR came after a first-round RT-PCR that employed HTBI primers. One entry per CDR3 protein, called by TCRdb with MiXCR from the multiplex PCR reads. The repertoire includes some 350,000 distinct CDR3 sequences, approximately 17% of them detected once, and 2% to 3% sits in the top ten.

Whole-study findings and limits: In blood appeared most of the expanded thyroid clonotypes whose frequency exceeded 0.001.

The CDR3 sequence is 14 residues long. Germline assignment: CDR1 MGHRA and CDR2 YSYEKL. The specimen sequenced was peripheral blood. The receptor's source is an adult woman with stable Graves' hyperthyroidism. The V and J genes are TRBV4-1 and TRBJ1-5; maybe TRBD1 (5 bases). CDR3 DNA: TGCGCCAGCAGACAAGATGGGGGTAATCAGCCCCAGCATTTT. It translates to CASRQDGGNQPQHF.